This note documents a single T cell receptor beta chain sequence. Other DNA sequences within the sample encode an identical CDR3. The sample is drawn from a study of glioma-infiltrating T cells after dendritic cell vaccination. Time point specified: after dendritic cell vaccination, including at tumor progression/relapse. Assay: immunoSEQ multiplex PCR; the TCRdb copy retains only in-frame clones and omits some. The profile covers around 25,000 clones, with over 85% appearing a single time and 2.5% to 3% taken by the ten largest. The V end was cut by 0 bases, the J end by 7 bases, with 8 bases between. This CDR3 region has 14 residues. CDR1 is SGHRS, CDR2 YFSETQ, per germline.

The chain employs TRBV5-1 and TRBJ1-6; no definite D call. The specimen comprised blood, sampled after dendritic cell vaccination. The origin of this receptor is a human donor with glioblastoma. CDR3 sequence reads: CASSLGPSNSPLHF. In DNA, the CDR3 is TGCGCCAGCAGCTTGGGGCCGTCAAATTCACCCCTCCACTTT. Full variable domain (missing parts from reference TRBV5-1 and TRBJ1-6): KAGVTQTPRYLIKTRGQQVTLSCSPISGHRSVSWYQQTPGQGLQFLFEYFSETQRNKGNFPGRFSGRQFSNSRSEMNVSTLELGDSALYLCASSLGPSNSPLHFGNGTRLTVT.